The rows below give T cell receptor beta chains drawn from one sample of a study of T cells in localized non-small cell lung cancer. Here immunoSEQ multiplex PCR was the method, and the copy in TCRdb shows in-frame clones only, minus some. The repertoire consists of around 130,000 clones, with roughly 90% occurring once and the leading ten covering about 1.5%. Specimen: peripheral blood, collected before any cancer treatment. All receptors derive from a female donor at least 60 years old with stage I lung adenocarcinoma. The CDR3 runs from the conserved cysteine through the conserved F or W. D genes are given only for firm matches. Clone sizes are given selectively: once, few, many, or a class where the clone is expanded.

CDR3nt: TGTGCCAGCAGCTTAGGCGGGGGGAATGAAAAACTGTTTTTT
CDR3aa: CASSLGGGNEKLFF
j_gene: TRBJ1-4
len: 14
v_gene: TRBV7-9
abundance: .
d_gene: .

CDR3nt: TGTGCCAGCAGCTTGACCCCCCGGGAGCTGTTTTTT
CDR3aa: CASSLTPRELFF
j_gene: TRBJ2-2
len: 12
v_gene: TRBV5-6
abundance: .
d_gene: .

CDR3nt: TGTGCCAGCAGTCCACAGGGTGGGCTAGGCTTGGGTGGCTACACCTTC
CDR3aa: CASSPQGGLGLGGYTF
j_gene: TRBJ1-2
len: 16
v_gene: TRBV2
abundance: .
d_gene: .

CDR3nt: TGTGCCAGGGGGGTCGGCAGAATGAGAACTAATGAAAAACTGTTTTTT
CDR3aa: CARGVGRMRTNEKLFF
j_gene: TRBJ1-4
len: 16
v_gene: TRBV2
abundance: many
d_gene: .

CDR3nt: TGTGCCAGCGTGCGGTACCAAGAGACCCAGTACTTC
CDR3aa: CASVRYQETQYF
j_gene: TRBJ2-5
len: 12
v_gene: TRBV2
abundance: .
d_gene: .

CDR3nt: TGTGCCAGCAGCCGAGGGGGCTTGTGGACTGAAGCTTTCTTT
CDR3aa: CASSRGGLWTEAFF
j_gene: TRBJ1-1
len: 14
v_gene: TRBV11-2
abundance: .
d_gene: TRBD1

CDR3nt: TGTGCCAGCAGCTTAGCGATGCGCGGGAGAACAGATACGCAGTATTTT
CDR3aa: CASSLAMRGRTDTQYF
j_gene: TRBJ2-3
len: 16
v_gene: TRBV7-9
abundance: .
d_gene: TRBD2

CDR3nt: TGTGCCAGCAGCCCCGAGGGTGAGGATGAGCAGTTCTTC
CDR3aa: CASSPEGEDEQFF
j_gene: TRBJ2-1
len: 13
v_gene: TRBV11-3
abundance: few
d_gene: .

CDR3nt: TGTGCCAGCAGCCCACTCCTGGAGAGGGGGCTCTATGGCTACACCTTC
CDR3aa: CASSPLLERGLYGYTF
j_gene: TRBJ1-2
len: 16
v_gene: TRBV5-6
abundance: .
d_gene: TRBD1

CDR3nt: TGTGCCAGCTCTTCCGAGACAGGGACCTACGAGCAGTACTTC
CDR3aa: CASSSETGTYEQYF
j_gene: TRBJ2-7
len: 14
v_gene: TRBV18
abundance: .
d_gene: TRBD1

CDR3nt: TGTGCCAGCAGTGGATACCCCAGGGCCCACGAGCAGTACTTC
CDR3aa: CASSGYPRAHEQYF
j_gene: TRBJ2-7
len: 14
v_gene: TRBV27
abundance: once
d_gene: .

CDR3nt: TGTGCCAGCAGCGTAGGGGCAGGCGGAAAACTGTTTTTT
CDR3aa: CASSVGAGGKLFF
j_gene: TRBJ1-4
len: 13
v_gene: TRBV9
abundance: .
d_gene: .

CDR3nt: TGTGCCAGCAGTTACTCGAAGCTCACCAGCTTGGAGACCCAGTACTTC
CDR3aa: CASSYSKLTSLETQYF
j_gene: TRBJ2-5
len: 16
v_gene: TRBV6-5
abundance: .
d_gene: .

CDR3nt: TGTGCCAGCAGCTTCGCCGGGGCCCCATCCTCGGCTTTCTTT
CDR3aa: CASSFAGAPSSAFF
j_gene: TRBJ1-1
len: 14
v_gene: TRBV7-8
abundance: .
d_gene: .

CDR3nt: TGTGCCAGCTCACCACCACATGGAGAGACCCAGTACTTC
CDR3aa: CASSPPHGETQYF
j_gene: TRBJ2-5
len: 13
v_gene: TRBV18
abundance: .
d_gene: .

CDR3nt: TGTGCCAGCAGTTTCCCGCCGGTAATGGCTAACTCCTACAATGAGCAGTTCTTC
CDR3aa: CASSFPPVMANSYNEQFF
j_gene: TRBJ2-1
len: 18
v_gene: TRBV27
abundance: .
d_gene: .

CDR3nt: TGTGCCAGCAGCGAACTCCGGGGCTCAAGTAAGGAGACCCAGTACTTC
CDR3aa: CASSELRGSSKETQYF
j_gene: TRBJ2-5
len: 16
v_gene: TRBV4-2
abundance: .
d_gene: .

CDR3nt: TGTGCCAGCAGTGAAGCAACTAGCGGGAGAGGAACTGAGCAGTTCTTC
CDR3aa: CASSEATSGRGTEQFF
j_gene: TRBJ2-1
len: 16
v_gene: TRBV2
abundance: few
d_gene: TRBD2

CDR3nt: TGTGCCAGTAGTAATGCTAGCGGGAGGAGGTACTTC
CDR3aa: CASSNASGRRYF
j_gene: TRBJ2-7
len: 12
v_gene: TRBV19
abundance: .
d_gene: TRBD2

CDR3nt: TGTGCCAGCAGTGAATATGGGGCAAACAATCAGCCCCAGCATTTT
CDR3aa: CASSEYGANNQPQHF
j_gene: TRBJ1-5
len: 15
v_gene: TRBV2
abundance: .
d_gene: .

CDR3nt: TGTGCCAGTAGTCTGGGACTTAGGGCTACAGATACGCAGTATTTT
CDR3aa: CASSLGLRATDTQYF
j_gene: TRBJ2-3
len: 15
v_gene: TRBV19
abundance: .
d_gene: .

CDR3nt: TGTGCCAGCAGTGAAAGGTACGAGCAGTACTTC
CDR3aa: CASSERYEQYF
j_gene: TRBJ2-7
len: 11
v_gene: TRBV2
abundance: .
d_gene: .

CDR3nt: TGTGCCAGTAGTATGGGCCACAGAGTCGACGAGCAGTACTTC
CDR3aa: CASSMGHRVDEQYF
j_gene: TRBJ2-7
len: 14
v_gene: TRBV19
abundance: .
d_gene: .

CDR3nt: TGTGCCAGCAGTGAAGTTCCTAGCGGATTTACCTTC
CDR3aa: CASSEVPSGFTF
j_gene: TRBJ2-7
len: 12
v_gene: TRBV2
abundance: once
d_gene: TRBD2

CDR3nt: TGTGCCAGCAGCTTAGAAGGACTAGCGGGAGGAGTCTACGAGCAGTACTTC
CDR3aa: CASSLEGLAGGVYEQYF
j_gene: TRBJ2-7
len: 17
v_gene: TRBV11-2
abundance: few
d_gene: TRBD2

CDR3nt: TGTGCCAGCACCCTGACCGGGCGTGGGGATGAGCAGTTCTTC
CDR3aa: CASTLTGRGDEQFF
j_gene: TRBJ2-1
len: 14
v_gene: TRBV5-4
abundance: .
d_gene: .

CDR3nt: TGTGCCAGCAGTGATATATCTCGGAAGGCTGAAGCTTTCTTT
CDR3aa: CASSDISRKAEAFF
j_gene: TRBJ1-1
len: 14
v_gene: TRBV2
abundance: .
d_gene: .

CDR3nt: TGTGCCAGCAGACGCGCAGATACGCAGTATTTT
CDR3aa: CASRRADTQYF
j_gene: TRBJ2-3
len: 11
v_gene: TRBV28
abundance: .
d_gene: .

CDR3nt: TGTGCCAGCTCACCTACGGACGGAAGCTCCTACGAGCAGTACTTC
CDR3aa: CASSPTDGSSYEQYF
j_gene: TRBJ2-7
len: 15
v_gene: TRBV18
abundance: .
d_gene: .

CDR3nt: TGCGCCAGCAGTGAGTCGAGCGGGAGAGCGAACACCGGGGAGCTGTTTTTT
CDR3aa: CASSESSGRANTGELFF
j_gene: TRBJ2-2
len: 17
v_gene: TRBV10-1
abundance: .
d_gene: TRBD2

CDR3nt: TGCGCCAGCAGGGGCCACACCTCCTACAATGAGCAGTTCTTC
CDR3aa: CASRGHTSYNEQFF
j_gene: TRBJ2-1
len: 14
v_gene: TRBV5-1
abundance: once
d_gene: .

CDR3nt: TGCAGCGTTGATGGAACGGGAGGAACGTTAAGGTCGCAGTATTTT
CDR3aa: CSVDGTGGTLRSQYF
j_gene: TRBJ2-3
len: 15
v_gene: TRBV29-1
abundance: .
d_gene: TRBD2

CDR3nt: TGTGCCAGCAGATCTGACAGGGGGGTGGGGACCCAGTACTTC
CDR3aa: CASRSDRGVGTQYF
j_gene: TRBJ2-5
len: 14
v_gene: TRBV6-5
abundance: once
d_gene: TRBD1

CDR3nt: TGTGCCAGCAGTGAAGCGCGGGGGGGAACTGAAGCTTTCTTT
CDR3aa: CASSEARGGTEAFF
j_gene: TRBJ1-1
len: 14
v_gene: TRBV2
abundance: .
d_gene: .

CDR3nt: TGTGCCCTCGGCGGGCGGGCGGAAGAGACCCAGTACTTC
CDR3aa: CALGGRAEETQYF
j_gene: TRBJ2-5
len: 13
v_gene: TRBV30
abundance: .
d_gene: .

CDR3nt: TGTGCCAGCAGCTTCGTGGTGAACTATGGCTACACCTTC
CDR3aa: CASSFVVNYGYTF
j_gene: TRBJ1-2
len: 13
v_gene: TRBV7-2
abundance: few
d_gene: .

CDR3nt: TGTGCCAGCAGTTACTCCGGGGGACTAGGGCACTACGAGCAGTACTTC
CDR3aa: CASSYSGGLGHYEQYF
j_gene: TRBJ2-7
len: 16
v_gene: TRBV6-6
abundance: .
d_gene: TRBD2

CDR3nt: TGCGCCAGCAGCCAAGACCTGAACAGGGGAGGGACCACCGGGGAGCTGTTTTTT
CDR3aa: CASSQDLNRGGTTGELFF
j_gene: TRBJ2-2
len: 18
v_gene: TRBV4-1
abundance: .
d_gene: .

CDR3nt: TGTGCCAGCAGCCCAGGACAGGTTGTCACCGGGGAGCTGTTTTTT
CDR3aa: CASSPGQVVTGELFF
j_gene: TRBJ2-2
len: 15
v_gene: TRBV28
abundance: .
d_gene: TRBD1

CDR3nt: TGTGCCAGCAGTTTGAGTCTCTTC
CDR3aa: CASSLSLF
j_gene: TRBJ1-2
len: 8
v_gene: TRBV28
abundance: .
d_gene: .

CDR3nt: TGTGCCAGCAGCAAAAGGTCCGGGGCAGGGTATTACGAGCAGTACTTC
CDR3aa: CASSKRSGAGYYEQYF
j_gene: TRBJ2-7
len: 16
v_gene: TRBV21-1
abundance: few
d_gene: .